Listed below are T cell receptor beta chains from one sample, sequenced in a study of shared clonotypes between healthy human individuals. Clones were read by immunoSEQ multiplex PCR, and TCRdb kept only the in-frame ones, dropping some. Of approximately 620,000 clones listed, almost 97% were seen once; the top ten hold less than 0.065%. The sample comprised naive CD4+ T cells sorted from blood. The receptors were gathered from a woman aged 25 to 45 in good health. Each CDR3 is given with its conserved first and last residue. The order of the fields is J gene, V gene, clone size, D gene, CDR3 DNA, CDR3 protein. A D gene is named only where the DNA matches it firmly. For some rows the clone size is stated as once, few or many, or as a class when expanded; others skip it.

TRBJ2-1	TRBV7-3	-	-	TGTGCCAGCAGCTTAGTTTCGGGATTCTCCTACAATGAGCAGTTCTTC	CASSLVSGFSYNEQFF
TRBJ1-5	TRBV18	-	-	TGTGCCAGCTCGCAGGGTGGTAATCAGCCCCAGCATTTT	CASSQGGNQPQHF
TRBJ2-5	TRBV5-1	-	-	TGCGCCAGCAGAGGGGGTTGGAAAGAGACCCAGTACTTC	CASRGGWKETQYF
TRBJ2-1	TRBV6-1	-	-	TGTGCCAGCAGTCCAAAACCAGGGTCCTACAATGAGCAGTTCTTC	CASSPKPGSYNEQFF
TRBJ1-2	TRBV5-1	-	-	TGCGCCAGCAGCTCCCAGGGCCCTAACTATGGCTACACCTTC	CASSSQGPNYGYTF
TRBJ2-3	TRBV6-5	-	TRBD1	TGTGCCAGCAGTTACCGCAGGACAGGGGGCACAGATACGCAGTATTTT	CASSYRRTGGTDTQYF
TRBJ1-2	TRBV6-6	-	TRBD1	TGTGCCAGCCGAATCTCCGGGACAGACTTCTATGGCTACACCTTC	CASRISGTDFYGYTF
TRBJ2-2	TRBV7-3	-	-	TGTGCCAGCAGCTTAGCAGGAGGAAGGACCGGGGAGCTGTTTTTT	CASSLAGGRTGELFF
TRBJ2-7	TRBV30	once	TRBD1	TGTGCCTGGAGTGTCGGGACAGGGAGTGTGGGCGAGCAGTACTTC	CAWSVGTGSVGEQYF
TRBJ2-7	TRBV27	-	-	TGTGCCAGCAGTTCTACGACTGACAGGAACCAGTACTTC	CASSSTTDRNQYF
TRBJ1-1	TRBV28	-	TRBD1	TGTGCCAGCAGCACAACAGGGGTCACTGAAGCTTTCTTT	CASSTTGVTEAFF
TRBJ2-7	TRBV10-3	-	TRBD2	TGTGCCATCAGCCCGGGACTAGCGAGAGGGTCCTACGAGCAGTACTTC	CAISPGLARGSYEQYF
TRBJ2-6	TRBV30	once	TRBD1	TGTGCCTGGAGTGTACCCCGGACAGGGGCCGGGGCCAACGTCCTGACTTTC	CAWSVPRTGAGANVLTF
TRBJ2-7	TRBV7-9	-	TRBD2	TGTGCCAGCAGTTCCTCTAGCGGGACTTACGAGCAGTACTTC	CASSSSSGTYEQYF
TRBJ2-7	TRBV4-2	-	TRBD2	TGTGCCAGCAGCCAAGTCTCGGCGGGAGGGCCCTACGAGCAGTACTTC	CASSQVSAGGPYEQYF
TRBJ2-5	TRBV10-2	-	-	TGCGCCAGCAGTGTTACCGGGGAGACCCAGTACTTC	CASSVTGETQYF
TRBJ2-3	TRBV29-1	-	-	TGCAGCGTGCCGGGAACCCCGACGCAGTATTTT	CSVPGTPTQYF
TRBJ1-5	TRBV19	-	-	TGTGCCAGTAGTATTTGGGGCAGCAATCAGCCCCAGCATTTT	CASSIWGSNQPQHF
TRBJ2-5	TRBV6-1	-	TRBD1	TGTGCCAGCAGTGAAGCAAAGGGACAGGGGTTGGAGACCCAGTACTTC	CASSEAKGQGLETQYF
TRBJ1-2	TRBV28	-	-	TGTGCCAGCAGTTCGCGGGGACCGTCTGGCTATGGCTACACCTTC	CASSSRGPSGYGYTF
TRBJ2-7	TRBV5-1	-	TRBD1	TGCGCCAGCCGGCCGGGACAGGGTCCCTACGAGCAGTACTTC	CASRPGQGPYEQYF
TRBJ1-4	TRBV29-1	-	-	TGCAGCGTTGAAGATACGGGCGGGAGCGCTAATGAAAAACTGTTTTTT	CSVEDTGGSANEKLFF
TRBJ2-7	TRBV6-5	once	-	TGTGCCAGCAGTTACTCGAAAAATCGCTACGAGCAGTACTTC	CASSYSKNRYEQYF
TRBJ1-2	TRBV7-2	-	-	TGTGCCAGCAGCTTAGCGGTAGGGTATGGCTACACCTTC	CASSLAVGYGYTF
TRBJ2-2	TRBV18	-	TRBD2	TGTGCCAGCTCAACGTTTAGCGGGAGAGACACCGGGGAGCTGTTTTTT	CASSTFSGRDTGELFF
TRBJ2-5	TRBV9	-	-	TGTGCCAGCAGCGAAACCGCGGGGACCCAGTACTTC	CASSETAGTQYF
TRBJ2-1	TRBV5-1	once	-	TGCGCCAGCAGCTTTGGGACTCATACGAGCTCCTACAATGAGCAGTTCTTC	CASSFGTHTSSYNEQFF
TRBJ1-1	TRBV7-6	-	-	TGTGCCAGCAGCTTATGGGCGTCACCAGGGAACACTGAAGCTTTCTTT	CASSLWASPGNTEAFF
TRBJ2-1	TRBV11-1	-	TRBD2	TGTGCCAGCAGCCCAAACGGACTAGCGGACCCCCCTTACAATGAGCAGTTCTTC	CASSPNGLADPPYNEQFF
TRBJ1-3	TRBV14	-	-	TGTGCCAGCAGCTCGTTTTCAGGGGCCTCTGGAAACACCATATATTTT	CASSSFSGASGNTIYF
TRBJ1-5	TRBV10-3	-	-	TGTGCCATCAGTCAAGACAGTAGCAATCAGCCCCAGCATTTT	CAISQDSSNQPQHF
TRBJ2-1	TRBV28	-	-	TGTGCCAGCAGTTCACCGCCGGGACATAAGGGGGAGTTCTTC	CASSSPPGHKGEFF
TRBJ2-7	TRBV5-1	-	TRBD1	TGCGCCAGCAGACGGGACAGTTACTACGAGCAGTACTTC	CASRRDSYYEQYF
TRBJ2-7	TRBV6-1	-	TRBD2	TGTGCCAGCAGTGATCTACTGGCGGGAGCTGGGTACGAGCAGTACTTC	CASSDLLAGAGYEQYF
TRBJ1-1	TRBV29-1	-	-	TGCAGCGCACTGATAGTCGCTGAAGCTTTCTTT	CSALIVAEAFF
TRBJ2-2	TRBV19	-	TRBD2	TGTGCCAGTAGTATAGGACTAGCGGGCGGTTTGAACACCGGGGAGCTGTTTTTT	CASSIGLAGGLNTGELFF
TRBJ1-1	TRBV7-8	-	-	TGTGCCAGCAGCTTAGCGCCCCGGGGGAGGTTGACTGAAGCTTTCTTT	CASSLAPRGRLTEAFF
TRBJ1-5	TRBV27	-	-	TGTGCCAGCAGTTTTCCCCCTCGGATGCCCCAGCATTTT	CASSFPPRMPQHF
TRBJ1-1	TRBV20-1	-	-	TGCAGTGCTAGGGGTTCCGGTGAAGCTTTCTTT	CSARGSGEAFF
TRBJ1-5	TRBV9	-	-	TGTGCCAGCAGCACTGACAGTAACAATCAGCCCCAGCATTTT	CASSTDSNNQPQHF
TRBJ2-7	TRBV19	-	TRBD1	TGTGCCAGTAGTCCCTCCTCCGGGACAGGGGATCACGAGCAGTACTTC	CASSPSSGTGDHEQYF
TRBJ1-1	TRBV30	-	TRBD1	TGTGCCTGGAGGCGACAGGGTTCCGACACTGAAGCTTTCTTT	CAWRRQGSDTEAFF
TRBJ2-2	TRBV5-1	-	TRBD2	TGCGCCAGCAGCTTGGCCGGCGGGAGGGCGGACACCGGGGAGCTGTTTTTT	CASSLAGGRADTGELFF
TRBJ2-7	TRBV12-1	-	-	TGTGCCAGCGGCCGCGCCCAGCCTTCCTACGAGCAGTACTTC	CASGRAQPSYEQYF
TRBJ2-1	TRBV19	-	TRBD2	TGTGCCAGTAATCCGGGACTAGCGGGATTTAGTGAGCAGTTCTTC	CASNPGLAGFSEQFF
TRBJ1-2	TRBV7-8	-	TRBD1	TGTGCCAGCAGCTTAGGGACAGGGCGGTCGGGCTATGGCTACACCTTC	CASSLGTGRSGYGYTF
TRBJ1-1	TRBV6-5	-	-	TGTGCCAGCGGGGGGTTGAGGGGCGCGGACACTGAAGCTTTCTTT	CASGGLRGADTEAFF